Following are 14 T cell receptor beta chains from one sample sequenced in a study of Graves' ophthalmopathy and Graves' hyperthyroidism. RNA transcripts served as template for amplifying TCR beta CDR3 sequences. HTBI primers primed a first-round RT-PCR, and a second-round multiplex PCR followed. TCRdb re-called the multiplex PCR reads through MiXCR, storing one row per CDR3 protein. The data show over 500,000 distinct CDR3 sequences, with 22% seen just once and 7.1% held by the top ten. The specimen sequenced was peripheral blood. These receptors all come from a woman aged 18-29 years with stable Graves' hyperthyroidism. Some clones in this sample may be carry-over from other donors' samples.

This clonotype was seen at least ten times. Here the CDR3 reads CASSQGEIRRRSYTF. The CDR3 coding sequence is TGTGCCAGCAGCCAGGGAGAAATAAGACGTCGTAGCTACACCTTC. The chain has TRBV3-1 and TRBJ1-2; D unresolved. V dropped 3 bases and J dropped 9 bases, with 20 bases sitting between them. The CDR3 is made up of 15 amino acids. From germline, CDR1 is LGHDT and CDR2 YNNKEL (reference sequence).

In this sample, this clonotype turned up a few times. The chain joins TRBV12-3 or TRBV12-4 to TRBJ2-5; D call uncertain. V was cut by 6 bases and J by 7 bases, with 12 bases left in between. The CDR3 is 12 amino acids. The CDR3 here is CASSPSLGTQYF. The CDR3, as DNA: TGTGCCAGCAGCCCGAGTTTGGGGACCCAGTACTTC.

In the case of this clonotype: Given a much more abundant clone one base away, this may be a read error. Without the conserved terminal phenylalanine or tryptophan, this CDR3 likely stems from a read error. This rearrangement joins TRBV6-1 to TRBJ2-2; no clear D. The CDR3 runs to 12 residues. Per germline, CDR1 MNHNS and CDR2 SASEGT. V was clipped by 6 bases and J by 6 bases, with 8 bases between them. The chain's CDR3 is CASRTGPGELFV. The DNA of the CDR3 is TGTGCCAGCAGGACCGGTCCCGGGGAGCTGTTTGTT.

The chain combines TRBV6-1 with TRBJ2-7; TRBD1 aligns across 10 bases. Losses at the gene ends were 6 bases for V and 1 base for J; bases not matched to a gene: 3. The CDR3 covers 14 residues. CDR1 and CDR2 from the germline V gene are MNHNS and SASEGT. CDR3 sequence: CASRGTGESYEQYF. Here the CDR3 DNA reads TGTGCCAGCAGAGGGACAGGGGAATCCTACGAGCAGTACTTC.

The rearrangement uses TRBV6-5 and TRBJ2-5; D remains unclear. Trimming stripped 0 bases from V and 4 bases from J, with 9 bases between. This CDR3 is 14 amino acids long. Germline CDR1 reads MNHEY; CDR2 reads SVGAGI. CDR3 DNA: TGTGCCAGCAGTTACTCGTCTAGTATAGAGACCCAGTACTTC. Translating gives CASSYSSSIETQYF.

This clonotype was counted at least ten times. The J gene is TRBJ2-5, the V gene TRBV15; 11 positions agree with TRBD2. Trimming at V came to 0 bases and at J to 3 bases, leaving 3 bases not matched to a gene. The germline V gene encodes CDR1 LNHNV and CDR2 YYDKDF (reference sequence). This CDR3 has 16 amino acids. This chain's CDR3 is CATSRDSLAGEETQYF. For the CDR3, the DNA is TGTGCCACCAGCAGAGATTCACTAGCGGGAGAAGAGACCCAGTACTTC.

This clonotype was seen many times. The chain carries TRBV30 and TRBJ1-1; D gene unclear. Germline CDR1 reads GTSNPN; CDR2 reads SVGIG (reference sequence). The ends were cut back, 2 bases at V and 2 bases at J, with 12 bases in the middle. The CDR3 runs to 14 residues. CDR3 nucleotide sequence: TGTGCCTGGAGTCGGGCGACCGCCAACACTGAAGCTTTCTTT. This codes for CAWSRATANTEAFF.

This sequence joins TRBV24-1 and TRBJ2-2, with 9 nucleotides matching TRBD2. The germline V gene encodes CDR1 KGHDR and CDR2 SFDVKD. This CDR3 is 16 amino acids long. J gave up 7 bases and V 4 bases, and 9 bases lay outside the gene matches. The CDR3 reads CATSDPSGVRDGELFF. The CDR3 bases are TGTGCCACCAGTGACCCTAGCGGGGTCCGGGACGGGGAGCTGTTTTTT.

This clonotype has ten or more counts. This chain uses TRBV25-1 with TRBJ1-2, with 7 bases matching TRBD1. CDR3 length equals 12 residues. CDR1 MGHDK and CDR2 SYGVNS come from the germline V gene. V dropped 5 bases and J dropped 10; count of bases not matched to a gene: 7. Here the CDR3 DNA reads TGTGCCAGCAGTCTAGGAGGGGGCGCCTACACCTTC. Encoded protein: CASSLGGGAYTF.

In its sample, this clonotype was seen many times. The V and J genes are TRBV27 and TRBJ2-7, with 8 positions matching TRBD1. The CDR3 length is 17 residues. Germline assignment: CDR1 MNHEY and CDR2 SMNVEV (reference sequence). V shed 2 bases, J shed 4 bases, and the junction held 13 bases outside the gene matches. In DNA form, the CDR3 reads TGTGCCAGCAGTTTACTCCGACAGGGGAGCCAAGAGTACGAGCAGTACTTC. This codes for CASSLLRQGSQEYEQYF.

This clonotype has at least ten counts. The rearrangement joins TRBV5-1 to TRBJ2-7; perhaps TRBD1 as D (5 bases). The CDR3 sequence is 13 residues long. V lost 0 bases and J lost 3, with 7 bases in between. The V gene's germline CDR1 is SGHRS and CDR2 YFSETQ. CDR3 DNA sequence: TGCGCCAGCAGCTTGGGACAGCACTACGAGCAGTACTTC. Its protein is CASSLGQHYEQYF.

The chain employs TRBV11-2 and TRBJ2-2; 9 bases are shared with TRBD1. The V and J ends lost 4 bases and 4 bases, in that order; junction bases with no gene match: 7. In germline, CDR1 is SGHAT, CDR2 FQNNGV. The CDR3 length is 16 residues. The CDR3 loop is CASSSRQGGGTGELFF. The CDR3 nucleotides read TGTGCCAGCAGCTCGAGACAGGGGGGCGGCACCGGGGAGCTGTTTTTT.

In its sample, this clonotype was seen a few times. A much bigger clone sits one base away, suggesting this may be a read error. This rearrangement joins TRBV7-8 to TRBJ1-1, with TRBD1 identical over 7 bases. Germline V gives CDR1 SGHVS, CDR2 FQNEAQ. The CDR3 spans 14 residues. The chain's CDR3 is CASSFDRAGTEACF. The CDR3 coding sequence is TGTGCCAGCAGCTTCGACAGGGCGGGCACTGAAGCTTGCTTT.

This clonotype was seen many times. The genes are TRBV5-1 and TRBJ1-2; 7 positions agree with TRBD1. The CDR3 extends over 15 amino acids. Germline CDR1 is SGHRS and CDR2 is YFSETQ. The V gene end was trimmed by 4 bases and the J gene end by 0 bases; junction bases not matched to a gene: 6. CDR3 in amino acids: CASSPNRGPNYGYTF. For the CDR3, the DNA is TGCGCCAGCAGCCCGAACAGGGGACCTAACTATGGCTACACCTTC.